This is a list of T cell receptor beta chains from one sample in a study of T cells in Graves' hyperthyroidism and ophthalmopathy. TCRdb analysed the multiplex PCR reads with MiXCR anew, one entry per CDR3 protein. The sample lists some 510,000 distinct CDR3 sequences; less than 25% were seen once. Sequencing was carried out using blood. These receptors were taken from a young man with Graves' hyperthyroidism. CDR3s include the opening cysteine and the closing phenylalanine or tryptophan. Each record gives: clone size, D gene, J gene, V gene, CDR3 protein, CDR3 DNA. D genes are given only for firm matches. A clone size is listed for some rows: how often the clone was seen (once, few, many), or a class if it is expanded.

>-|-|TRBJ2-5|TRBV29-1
CSVGPSTGELATQYF
TGCAGCGTTGGACCTTCGACAGGAGAGTTAGCGACCCAGTACTTC
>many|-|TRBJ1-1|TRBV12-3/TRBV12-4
CASRVEGLNTEAFF
TGTGCCAGCAGGGTGGAGGGGCTGAACACTGAAGCTTTCTTT
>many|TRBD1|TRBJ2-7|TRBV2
CASSEQGALYEQYF
TGTGCCAGCAGTGAACAGGGGGCTCTCTACGAGCAGTACTTC
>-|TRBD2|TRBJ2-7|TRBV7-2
CASSFGTSGYYEQYF
TGTGCCAGCAGCTTCGGGACTAGCGGGTACTACGAGCAGTACTTC
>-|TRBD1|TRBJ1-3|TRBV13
CASSFLGQGAGNTIYF
TGTGCCAGCAGCTTCCTGGGACAGGGGGCTGGAAACACCATATATTTT
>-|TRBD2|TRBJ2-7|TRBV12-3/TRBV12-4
CASSFPPSGGSYEQYF
TGTGCCAGCAGTTTCCCCCCTAGCGGGGGATCCTACGAGCAGTACTTC
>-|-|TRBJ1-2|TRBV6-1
CASVGLQGYTF
TGTGCCAGCGTAGGGTTACAGGGCTACACCTTC
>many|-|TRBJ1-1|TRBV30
CAWSGGKHTEAFF
TGTGCCTGGAGCGGAGGGAAACACACTGAAGCTTTCTTT
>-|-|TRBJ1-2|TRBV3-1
CASRPFGGKSGYTF
TGTGCCAGCCGACCCTTCGGGGGTAAAAGTGGCTACACCTTC
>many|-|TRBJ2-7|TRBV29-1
CSVLLGNRGIGYEQYF
TGCAGCGTCCTGCTGGGGAATCGGGGAATCGGGTACGAGCAGTACTTC
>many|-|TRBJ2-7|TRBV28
CASSSSLLRQYF
TGTGCCAGCAGTTCCAGTTTATTGCGTCAGTACTTC
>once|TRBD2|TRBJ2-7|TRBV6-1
CASSAGLAGWYEQYF
TGTGCCAGCAGCGCCGGACTAGCGGGATGGTACGAGCAGTACTTC
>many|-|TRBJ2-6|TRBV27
CASSPYSGANVLTF
TGTGCCAGCAGCCCCTATTCCGGGGCCAACGTCCTGACTTTC
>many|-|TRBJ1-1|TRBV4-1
CASSQGAGPMNTEAFF
TGCGCCAGCAGCCAAGGAGCGGGGCCCATGAACACTGAAGCTTTCTTT
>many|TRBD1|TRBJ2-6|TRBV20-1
CSAWGQLLSGANVLTF
TGCAGTGCTTGGGGACAGCTCCTCTCTGGGGCCAACGTCCTGACTTTC
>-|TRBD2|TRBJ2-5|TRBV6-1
CASKAGTTSRETQYF
TGTGCCAGCAAAGCCGGGACTACCTCCAGGGAGACCCAGTACTTC
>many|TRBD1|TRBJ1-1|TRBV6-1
CASSDLAGQAASEAFF
TGTGCCAGCAGTGATCTGGCGGGACAGGCGGCCTCTGAAGCTTTCTTT
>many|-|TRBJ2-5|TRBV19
CASSPKSQETQYF
TGTGCCAGTAGCCCCAAGAGTCAAGAGACCCAGTACTTC